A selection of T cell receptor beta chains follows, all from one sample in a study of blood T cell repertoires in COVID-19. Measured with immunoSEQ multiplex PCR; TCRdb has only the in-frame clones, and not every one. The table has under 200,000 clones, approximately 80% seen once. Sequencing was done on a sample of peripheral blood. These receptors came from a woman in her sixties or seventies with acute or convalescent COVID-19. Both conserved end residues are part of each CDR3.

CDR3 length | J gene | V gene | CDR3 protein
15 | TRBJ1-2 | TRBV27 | CASGPGTGINYGYTF
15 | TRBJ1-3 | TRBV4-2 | CASSGEGGSGNTIYF
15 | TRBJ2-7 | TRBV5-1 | CASSRLSGGRYEQYF
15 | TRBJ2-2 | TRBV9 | CASSATGGSGGELFF
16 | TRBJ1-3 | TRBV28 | CASSPRGTAIGNTIYF
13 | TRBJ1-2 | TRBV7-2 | CASSLQGRRGYTF
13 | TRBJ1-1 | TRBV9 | CASSDWTGTEAFF
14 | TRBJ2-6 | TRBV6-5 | CASKTGAGANVLTF
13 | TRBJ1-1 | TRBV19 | CASSNSGNTEAFF
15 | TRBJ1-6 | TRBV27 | CASSLMATANSPLHF